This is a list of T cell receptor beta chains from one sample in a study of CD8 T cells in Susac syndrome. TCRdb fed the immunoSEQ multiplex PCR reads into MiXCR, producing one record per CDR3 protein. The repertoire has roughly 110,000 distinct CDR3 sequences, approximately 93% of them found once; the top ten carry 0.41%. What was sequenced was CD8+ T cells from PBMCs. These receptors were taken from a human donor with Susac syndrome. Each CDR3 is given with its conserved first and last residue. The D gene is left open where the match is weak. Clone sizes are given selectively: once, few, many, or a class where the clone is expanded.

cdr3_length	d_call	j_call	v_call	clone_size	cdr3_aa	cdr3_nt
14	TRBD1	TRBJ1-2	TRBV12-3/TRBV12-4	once	CASSRDRGPYGYTF	TGTGCCAGCAGCCGGGACAGGGGACCCTATGGCTACACCTTC
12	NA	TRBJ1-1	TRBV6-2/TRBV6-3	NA	CASSYANTEAFF	TGTGCCAGCAGTTACGCGAACACTGAAGCTTTCTTT
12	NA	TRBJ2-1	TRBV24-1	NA	CATSETGNEQFF	TGTGCCACCAGTGAGACGGGAAATGAGCAGTTCTTC
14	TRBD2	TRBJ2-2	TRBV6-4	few	CASSVAGDTGELFF	TGTGCCAGCAGTGTAGCGGGGGACACCGGGGAGCTGTTTTTT
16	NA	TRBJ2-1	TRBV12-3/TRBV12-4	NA	CASSPTQGIATNEQFF	TGTGCCAGCAGTCCAACCCAGGGTATAGCAACCAATGAGCAGTTCTTC
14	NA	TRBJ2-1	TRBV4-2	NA	CASSQDPGQNEQFF	TGTGCCAGCAGCCAAGATCCCGGCCAGAATGAGCAGTTCTTC
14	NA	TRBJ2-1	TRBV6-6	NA	CASSYSNGGDEQFF	TGTGCCAGCAGTTACTCGAATGGGGGTGATGAGCAGTTCTTC
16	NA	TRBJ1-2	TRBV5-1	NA	CASSRNQGARGYGYTF	TGCGCCAGCAGCCGCAATCAGGGCGCCAGGGGATATGGCTACACCTTC
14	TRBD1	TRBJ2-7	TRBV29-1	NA	CSVLTGTGGYEQYF	TGCAGCGTATTAACCGGGACAGGGGGCTACGAGCAGTACTTC
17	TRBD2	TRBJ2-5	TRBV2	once	CASSDSVVSGGAQTQYF	TGTGCCAGCAGTGATAGTGTGGTGAGCGGGGGGGCGCAGACCCAGTACTTC
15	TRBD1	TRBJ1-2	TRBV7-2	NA	CASSFTGDANYGYTF	TGTGCCAGCAGCTTTACAGGGGACGCTAACTATGGCTACACCTTC
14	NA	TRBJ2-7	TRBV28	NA	CASSPQGSSYEQYF	TGTGCCAGCAGCCCACAGGGATCCTCCTACGAGCAGTACTTC
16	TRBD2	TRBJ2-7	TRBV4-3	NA	CASSQDSTQRGYEQYF	TGCGCCAGCAGCCAAGACAGCACTCAGCGGGGCTACGAGCAGTACTTC
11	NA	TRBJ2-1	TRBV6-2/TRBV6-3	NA	CASSYPPEQFF	TGTGCCAGCAGTTACCCCCCCGAGCAGTTCTTC
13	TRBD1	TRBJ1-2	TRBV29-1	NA	CSVEDRQGDGYTF	TGCAGCGTTGAAGATCGACAGGGAGATGGCTACACCTTC
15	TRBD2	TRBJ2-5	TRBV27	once	CASTIAGGPRETQYF	TGTGCCAGCACTATAGCGGGGGGGCCGCGGGAGACCCAGTACTTC
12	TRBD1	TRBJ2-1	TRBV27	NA	CASSWTGGEQFF	TGTGCCAGCAGTTGGACAGGCGGTGAGCAGTTCTTC
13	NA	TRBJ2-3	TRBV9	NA	CASSVVETDTQYF	TGTGCCAGCAGCGTAGTGGAGACAGATACGCAGTATTTT
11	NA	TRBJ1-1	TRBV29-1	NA	CSVDVNTEAFF	TGCAGCGTTGATGTTAACACTGAAGCTTTCTTT
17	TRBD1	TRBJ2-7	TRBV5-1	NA	CASSLGTDRAAVYEQYF	TGCGCCAGCAGCCTTGGGACCGACAGGGCGGCAGTTTACGAGCAGTACTTC
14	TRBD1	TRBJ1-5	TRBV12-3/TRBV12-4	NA	CASSPTGFIQPQHF	TGTGCCAGCAGCCCGACAGGGTTTATTCAGCCCCAGCATTTT
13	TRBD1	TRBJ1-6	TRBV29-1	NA	CSVPGQGNSPLHF	TGCAGCGTGCCGGGACAGGGTAATTCACCCCTCCACTTT
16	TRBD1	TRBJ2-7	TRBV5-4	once	CASSPWDSHLTYEQYF	TGTGCCAGCAGCCCCTGGGACAGCCACCTTACCTACGAGCAGTACTTC
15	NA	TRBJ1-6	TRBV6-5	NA	CASSFGLGQNSPLHF	TGTGCCAGCAGTTTTGGTCTGGGCCAAAATTCACCCCTCCACTTT